The source of this T cell receptor beta chain is a study of T-cell memory formation after mild COVID-19. Overall study results and limits: For contracting clones, CD4+ ones sat mainly in CM and EM, CD8+ in EMRA.

Looked up from germline, CDR1 is KGHDR and CDR2 is SFDVKD. V trimming: 5 bases; J trimming: 4 bases; junction bases outside the gene matches: 12. CDR3 size: 17 residues. Constant-segment primers and 5'RACE yielded cDNA libraries for TCR alpha and TCR beta, each carrying sample barcodes and UMIs. TCRdb ran MiXCR on the 5' RACE reads and lists one entry per CDR3 protein. Of around 420,000 distinct CDR3 sequences detected, 20% to 30% appear once; the ten largest clones hold 8.8%. In its sample, this clonotype was seen a few times. The antigen remains undetermined. Specimen: PBMCs or a T cell subset sorted from them (not recorded which). This chain uses TRBV24-1 with TRBJ2-2; 7 bases match TRBD1. The origin of this receptor is an adult woman who had mild COVID-19 (a few samples of this study predate the infection). Cell type and time point are not known. In DNA, the CDR3 is TGTGCCACCAGTGCTCTTACAGGGGCGTCCGGCACCGGGGAGCTGTTTTTT. This gives the protein CATSALTGASGTGELFF.